These 14 T cell receptor beta chains share one sample of origin, sequenced in a study of control samples from healthy donors and cancer patients. Sequenced by immunoSEQ multiplex PCR; TCRdb stores in-frame clones only, minus some. The sample has about 94,000 clones; 75% to 95% are singletons. Sequenced input: blood. The receptors shown here come from a woman aged 18-29 years in good health.

The V call is TRBV27, the J call TRBJ2-3; 14 nucleotides line up with TRBD2. Trimming at V came to 2 bases and at J to 5 bases, leaving 3 bases not matched to a gene. The V gene's germline CDR1 is MNHEY and CDR2 SMNVEV (reference sequence). The CDR3 runs to 16 residues. Here the CDR3 reads CASSLKGLAGEDTQYF. The DNA of the CDR3 is TGTGCCAGCAGTTTAAAGGGACTAGCGGGGGAAGATACGCAGTATTTT.

V and J are TRBV6-6 and TRBJ1-5; weak D call: TRBD1 (6 bases). V dropped 8 bases and J dropped 6 bases, with 11 bases sitting between them. Germline loops: CDR1 MNHNY, CDR2 SVGAGI (reference sequence). There are 12 residues in the CDR3. CDR3 DNA sequence: TGTGCCAGCGCAGGGGTGGTTCAGCCCCAGCATTTT. This encodes CASAGVVQPQHF.

The V and J genes are TRBV6-5 and TRBJ1-1; no definite D call. The CDR3 extends over 14 amino acids. Germline V gene lookup returns CDR1 MNHEY and CDR2 SVGAGI. V was clipped by 8 bases and J by 0 bases, with 13 bases between them. CDR3 nucleotide sequence: TGTGCCAGCGGCCGAGGGCTCATGAACACTGAAGCTTTCTTT. Residues: CASGRGLMNTEAFF.

This rearrangement joins TRBV13 to TRBJ2-7; the match to TRBD1 covers 9 bases. This CDR3 comprises 15 residues. Germline values: CDR1 PRHDT, CDR2 FYEKMQ (reference sequence). Losses at the gene ends were 3 bases for V and 0 bases for J; bases not matched to a gene: 3. The CDR3 sequence: CASSFADRGSYEQYF. In nucleotides, the CDR3 is TGTGCCAGCAGCTTTGCGGACAGGGGCTCCTACGAGCAGTACTTC.

V usage is TRBV5-4 and J usage is TRBJ2-3, with D possibly being TRBD1 or TRBD2 (6 bases each). Germline assignment: CDR1 SGHNT and CDR2 YYREEE (reference sequence). V dropped 2 bases and J dropped 2 bases, with 12 bases sitting between them. The CDR3 is 15 residues long. CDR3 sequence: CASSFGGPTTDTQYF. The CDR3 nucleotides are TGTGCCAGCAGCTTTGGGGGGCCGACCACAGATACGCAGTATTTT.

This CDR3 is CASSEPRGVNTEAFF. DNA for the CDR3: TGTGCCAGCAGTGAACCTCGGGGGGTGAACACTGAAGCTTTCTTT. The chain carries TRBV2 and TRBJ1-1; tentative D call: TRBD1 (5 bases). Germline V gene data show CDR1 as SNHLY and CDR2 as FYNNEI. The CDR3 contains 15 residues. V was clipped by 2 bases and J by 0 bases, with 10 bases between them. The full variable domain, completed using reference TRBV2 and TRBJ1-1, is EPEVTQTPSHQVTQMGQEVILRCVPISNHLYFYWYRQILGQKVEFLVSFYNNEISEKSEIFDDQFSVERPDGSNFTLKIRSTKLEDSAMYFCASSEPRGVNTEAFFGQGTRLTVV.

This chain joins TRBV5-4 and TRBJ2-3; the D is unclear. The CDR3 totals 14 residues. The ends were cut back, 3 bases at V and 0 bases at J, with 8 bases in the middle. The germline gives CDR1 SGHNT, CDR2 YYREEE (reference sequence). As DNA, the CDR3 is TGTGCCAGCAGCTCCCAATCTAGCACAGATACGCAGTATTTT. It codes for CASSSQSSTDTQYF.

The CDR3 nucleotides read TGTGCCAGCAGCCCAGGACCGGTAGGCTATGGCTACACCTTC. This codes for CASSPGPVGYGYTF. The V gene is TRBV2, the J gene TRBJ1-2; D not certain. Trimming cost V 6 bases and J 4 bases, with 15 bases left between them. The CDR3 loop spans 14 amino acids. Germline assignment: CDR1 SNHLY and CDR2 FYNNEI.

The rearrangement joins TRBV12-2 to TRBJ1-3. TRBV12-2 is a known pseudogene. This CDR3 is built from 13 residues. CDR3 amino acids: CASRLGSGNTIYF. DNA of the CDR3: TGTGCAAGTCGCTTAGGATCCGGAAACACCATATATTTT.

The V call is TRBV3-1 (or the pseudogene TRBV3-2), the J call TRBJ2-3; 7 bases align to TRBD2. The germline V gene encodes CDR1 LGHDT and CDR2 YNNKEL (reference sequence). V lost 4 bases and J lost 4; bases outside the gene matches: 11. This CDR3 spans 16 amino acids. CDR3 sequence: CASSPGGEGPADTQYF. In DNA, the CDR3 is TGTGCCAGCAGCCCTGGGGGGGAGGGGCCGGCAGATACGCAGTATTTT.

The genes are TRBV5-4 and TRBJ2-2; 13 nucleotides match TRBD2. The ends lost 4 bases at V and 7 bases at J; junction bases unmatched: 7. CDR1 and CDR2 from the germline V gene are SGHNT and YYREEE (reference sequence). The CDR3 runs 16 residues. The CDR3 sequence: CASSLGTSGDNGELFF. The CDR3 DNA reads TGTGCCAGCAGCCTGGGGACTAGCGGGGATAACGGGGAGCTGTTTTTT.

V usage is TRBV10-2 and J usage is TRBJ2-6; the D call may be TRBD1 or TRBD2 (6 bases each). Trimming removed 7 bases at V and 0 bases at J, with 13 bases between. Germline lookup yields CDR1 WSHSY and CDR2 SAAADI. The CDR3 is 16 amino acids. The CDR3, as DNA: TGCGCCAGCAATCAAAAGGGGGGCTCTGGGGCCAACGTCCTGACTTTC. This gives the protein CASNQKGGSGANVLTF.

The chain carries TRBV4-2 and TRBJ1-2; TRBD1 might be the D (6 bases). Germline CDR1 is LGHNA and CDR2 is YNFKEQ. The CDR3 has 15 residues. Trimming left V 0 bases short and J 6 bases short, with 14 bases between. Here the CDR3 reads CASSQDQGTDNGYTF. The CDR3, as DNA: TGTGCCAGCAGCCAAGATCAGGGGACGGACAATGGCTACACCTTC.

This sequence joins TRBV5-5 and TRBJ1-2; the match to TRBD1 covers 11 bases. V lost 1 base to trimming and J lost 6 bases; unmatched junction nucleotides: 5. This CDR3 spans 15 amino acids. Looked up from germline, CDR1 is SGHKS and CDR2 is YYEKEE (reference sequence). The CDR3 loop reads CASSLWDRGFNGYTF. In DNA, the CDR3 is TGTGCCAGCAGCTTGTGGGACAGGGGGTTTAATGGCTACACCTTC.